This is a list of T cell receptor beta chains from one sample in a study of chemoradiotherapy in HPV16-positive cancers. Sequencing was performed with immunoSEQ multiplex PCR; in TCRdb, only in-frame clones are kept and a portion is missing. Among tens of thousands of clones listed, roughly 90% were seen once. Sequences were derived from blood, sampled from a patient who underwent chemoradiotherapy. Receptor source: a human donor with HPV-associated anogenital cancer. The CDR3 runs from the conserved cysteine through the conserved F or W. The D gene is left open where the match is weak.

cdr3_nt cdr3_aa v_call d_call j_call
TGTGCCAGCAGTGAAGGATACAACACCTACGAGCAGTACTTC CASSEGYNTYEQYF TRBV6-5 . TRBJ2-7
TGTGCCAGCAGCTTAGCTCACCCCGGGGCAGGGCTCTATGGCTACACCTTC CASSLAHPGAGLYGYTF TRBV7-9 . TRBJ1-2
TGCGCCAGCAGTGCTCGAAGGGAAGATACGCAGTATTTT CASSARREDTQYF TRBV10-1 . TRBJ2-3
TGCGCCAGCAGCTTGGGGCAGGGGGTCTATGGCTACACCTTC CASSLGQGVYGYTF TRBV5-1 TRBD1 TRBJ1-2
TGTGCCAGCAGCCCCCGGGACAGGGGAATCTACGAGCAGTACTTC CASSPRDRGIYEQYF TRBV11-1 TRBD1 TRBJ2-7
TGTGCCAGCAGTTACGGTGGAGAGTATAGCAATCAGCCCCAGCATTTT CASSYGGEYSNQPQHF TRBV6-6 . TRBJ1-5
TGTGCCAGCTCACCAACGGGGCAGGGAAGTAGGTCCTACACCTTC CASSPTGQGSRSYTF TRBV18 . TRBJ1-2
TGTGCCAGCAGCGTAGCTTCCGCGAGCGGTAGTAATTCACCCCTCCACTTT CASSVASASGSNSPLHF TRBV9 . TRBJ1-6
TGTGCCAGCAGCCCAAGACAGGGAACCTACGAGCAGTACTTC CASSPRQGTYEQYF TRBV7-2 TRBD1 TRBJ2-7
TGTGCCAGCAGCAGGAGGACCGGGACGTACGAGCAGTACTTC CASSRRTGTYEQYF TRBV5-6 . TRBJ2-7
TGCGCCAGCAGCCAGGACGCGGCGGGGGTTGGCGGCTACACCTTC CASSQDAAGVGGYTF TRBV4-3 . TRBJ1-2
TGTGCCAGCTCACCTCCGGGACAGGGGGCCTACGAGCAGTACTTC CASSPPGQGAYEQYF TRBV18 TRBD1 TRBJ2-7
TGCGCCAGCAGCTTGTCCTATAATTCACCCCTCCACTTT CASSLSYNSPLHF TRBV5-1 . TRBJ1-6
TGTGCCACCAGCAGGGGCGGACTAGCGGGAGAAGAGACCCAGTACTTC CATSRGGLAGEETQYF TRBV15 TRBD2 TRBJ2-5
TGTGCCAGCAGCCCCCGGACGGGGGGAAACACTGAAGCTTTCTTT CASSPRTGGNTEAFF TRBV7-2 . TRBJ1-1
TGTGCCAGCAGCTCGGGACAGGGGCCAGCGACCCAGTACTTC CASSSGQGPATQYF TRBV7-8 TRBD1 TRBJ2-5
TGCGCCAGCAGCCAAGATAGGGACAGGGGGTACACCGGGGAGCTGTTTTTT CASSQDRDRGYTGELFF TRBV4-1 TRBD1 TRBJ2-2
TGTGCCAGCAGCTTAACTAGGTTGGACTATGGCTACACCTTC CASSLTRLDYGYTF TRBV7-2 . TRBJ1-2
TGTGCCAGCAGCTTAGATTCGGGCCTCACGACGGCTTTCTTT CASSLDSGLTTAFF TRBV7-2 . TRBJ1-1
TGTGCCAGCAGCTTATCCGGGCCCAAAAACATTCAGTACTTC CASSLSGPKNIQYF TRBV7-2 . TRBJ2-4
TGTGCCAGCAGCCCCGTGGGCTACGAGCAGTACTTC CASSPVGYEQYF TRBV11-2 . TRBJ2-7
TGCGCCAGCAGTGAGGGGACTAGCGGGAGGATGAGCACAGATACGCAGTATTTT CASSEGTSGRMSTDTQYF TRBV10-1 TRBD2 TRBJ2-3
TGTGCCAGCAGTTTGGGGTACGAGCAGTACTTC CASSLGYEQYF TRBV6-5 . TRBJ2-7
TGTGCCACCAGCAGAGGATCGCGACAGCTTGAAGAGACCCAGTACTTC CATSRGSRQLEETQYF TRBV15 . TRBJ2-5
TGTGCCAGCAGCCCTACTATTATGCAGGGAGGGACTGAAGCTTTCTTT CASSPTIMQGGTEAFF TRBV9 . TRBJ1-1
TGCGCCAGCAGCTTAACGGCCAGCTCCTACAATGAGCAGTTCTTC CASSLTASSYNEQFF TRBV5-1 . TRBJ2-1